The T cell receptor (beta chain) described here comes from a study of T cell responses to AZD1222 COVID-19 vaccine. As for this clone: Its antigen remains unidentified.

Study-level points and caveats: Seropositive AZD1222 recipients at baseline numbered only five to seven. Clonal diversity may have been underestimated, and the donors were mostly white British, with more females than males.

TCRdb's copy holds only in-frame clones and misses some; the assay was immunoSEQ multiplex PCR. The sample has 95,000 to 110,000 clones, about 89% seen once. CDR3 size: 15 residues. CDR1 is MGHRA, CDR2 YSYEKL, per germline. Trimming took 4 bases from V and 8 from J; bases not matched to a gene: 8. The sample in question was peripheral blood, obtained on day 0 of AZD1222 vaccination. The chain joins TRBV4-1 to TRBJ1-5; 10 positions match TRBD1. The TCR was taken from an adult in good health. The DNA for the CDR3 is TGCGCCAGCAGCCTCGGGACAGGGGCCGCCGAGCCCCAGCATTTT. Its protein is CASSLGTGAAEPQHF.